This T cell receptor beta chain emerged from a study of cytomegalovirus exposure and HLA in healthy donors. This CDR3 is 15 amino acids long. The germline CDR1 and CDR2 sequences are SGHRS and YFSETQ. Trimming at V came to 5 bases and at J to 8 bases, leaving 10 bases not matched to a gene. Comments on this clone: Its antigen is as yet unknown.

Assay: immunoSEQ multiplex PCR; the TCRdb copy retains only in-frame clones and omits some. The repertoire has 110,000 to 150,000 clones, approximately 94% of them found once; the top ten carry 1.5% to 2%. Notes on the study in general: Cytomegalovirus-associated status was assigned to 164 TCR beta chains. In vitro experiments confirmed that three CMV-associated chains were specific for CMV antigens. Many donors shared some public TCRs, even though most TCR sequences were rare.

The donors were in the approximately 120-subject validation cohort, distinct from the roughly 720-subject first cohort. The chain recombines TRBV5-1 with TRBJ2-1; TRBD2 matches at 10 bases. The TCR was taken from a man aged 18 to 30 in good health and CMV-seropositive. Sequenced material: PBMCs. CDR3: CASRPLAGSSHEQFF. Written as DNA, the CDR3 is TGCGCCAGCAGACCACTAGCGGGGAGTAGTCATGAGCAGTTCTTC. Drawing the rest from reference TRBV5-1 and TRBJ2-1, the complete variable domain is KAGVTQTPRYLIKTRGQQVTLSCSPISGHRSVSWYQQTPGQGLQFLFEYFSETQRNKGNFPGRFSGRQFSNSRSEMNVSTLELGDSALYLCASRPLAGSSHEQFFGPGTRLTVL.